This T cell receptor (beta chain) was obtained from a study of blood T cell repertoires in COVID-19. Study-level background: From T cells, B-cell-depleted T cells, or PBMCs came the material, which was cDNA or gDNA.

Germline CDR1 MNHNY, CDR2 SVGAGI (reference sequence). Trimming pared 2 bases from V and 5 bases from J, leaving 12 bases between. The CDR3 length is 14 residues. Participant ages covered about 18 to 89 years across approximately 25 US areas. In assigning cohorts, the study relied on participant-reported clinical history. In the original processing: Amplification from reference gene primers served as the basis for estimated nucleated cell counts. TCRdb's copy holds only in-frame clones and misses some; the assay was immunoSEQ multiplex PCR. V, J and clone size are those of that table, while D and trimming were read from the DNA. The sample has 250,000 or so clones; 87% are singletons.

This chain links TRBV6-6 with TRBJ2-5; D is perhaps TRBD1 (6 bases). The source material was PBMCs or T cells enriched from blood (not recorded which). The receptor's source is a woman in her twenties or thirties with acute COVID-19. This CDR3 reads CASSYNTGLETQYF. The CDR3 DNA sequence: TGTGCCAGCAGTTACAATACAGGGTTGGAGACCCAGTACTTC.